This TCR beta chain was captured by sequencing in a study of CD8 T cells in Susac syndrome (dated by TCRdb to the late 2010s). For the study in its entirety: Whether CD8+ T cell activation and differentiation in Susac syndrome was antigen driven was tested using repertoire sequencing.

Comments on this clonotype: The clone's antigen remains unknown. No base quality information exists; no much larger clone differs at one position.

CDR1 and CDR2 were assigned from the germline V gene as KGHDR and SFDVKD. V is clipped by 5 bases and J by 7 bases, and the sequence between their germline boundaries is 16 bases long. Counted from cysteine to phenylalanine, this CDR3 has 15 amino acids. This entry keeps only the CDR3 DNA: 45 bases, framed from base 1. RNA was extracted using the RNeasy kit, and roughly 0.45 to 1 ug of the RNA was reverse transcribed with random hexamers. The immunoSEQ multiplex PCR assay, which covers 54 Vbeta and 13 Jbeta segments, was used to amplify TCR beta CDR3 regions. To correct PCR amplification bias, a synthetic template baseline was used for both primer optimization and computational correction. Processing in the source paper ran as follows. Reads were assigned to V, D and J genes according to IMGT and analyzed in immunoSEQ Analyzer, with only productive sequences retained. To calculate clonality, Shannon entropy was normalized by log2 of the number of productive unique sequences and then subtracted from one. Public and private clones were assessed among the 100 most prevalent clones of each patient and control. Susac-specific clones were defined as absent from healthy and MS cohorts, 850 to 1,300 published viral clones and other ImmuneACCESS disease sequences. TCRdb took the public reads, trimmed them with fastp at Q25, ran MiXCR for clone calling and kept in-frame beta chains. Duplicate CDR3 protein sequences are folded into a single record with the most common DNA and genes. It is TCRdb's table, rather than the study itself, that gives the V and J calls and clone size. Counted in this sample were about 150,000 distinct CDR3 sequences; around 95% of them appeared once. The ten largest clones represent over 0.095% of the sample.

Peripheral blood CD8+ and CD4+ T cells from healthy donors, Susac syndrome patients and multiple sclerosis patients were profiled by high-throughput TCR beta sequencing. The multiple sclerosis controls were treatment-naive patients whose relapsing-remitting disease, either stable or active, fulfilled the revised McDonald criteria. Bulk CD8+ and CD4+ T cells were purified by magnetic negative isolation, while CD8+ TEMRA cells were enriched using FACS. Blood was collected in EDTA tubes and processed within 24 hours, with PBMCs isolated through density gradient centrifugation. PBMCs destined for TCR sequencing were cryopreserved in liquid nitrogen and later thawed in a 37 °C water bath. The sorted or isolated CD4+, CD8+ and CD8+ TEMRA cells had a purity of 90% or higher. Results and caveats for the whole study, not just this receptor: The study acknowledged that relatively few individuals were included in the TCR sequencing and HLA analysis.

Here the chain combines TRBV24-1 and TRBJ2-2; the D region possibly corresponds to TRBD2 (5 bases align). The TCR originated in a human donor with multiple sclerosis. Material for sequencing was CD4+ T cells from PBMCs. The bases read TGTGCCACCAGTGCGCGCCTTGAGGGCAGCGGGGAGCTGTTTTTT. Translated, it gives CATSARLEGSGELFF.